The present TCR beta chain was sequenced within a study of PD-L1 blockade in urothelial cancer. At the level of the study: Patients went on atezolizumab in about 2014, receiving 1,200 mg intravenously every 3 weeks. Analysis of blood occurred 3 weeks (second dose) and 6 weeks after treatment start. T cells were recovered from blood samples at a median of roughly 150,000.

TCRdb's table, derived via immunoSEQ multiplex PCR, lists solely in-frame clones and lacks some. The top ten hold roughly 29% of the sample, which has more than 30,000 clones, about 79% seen once. For this clone: The junction does not match germline at one end; this may be a read error.

For each patient, 1 to 8 samples were obtained, pretreatment and on-treatment. From germline, CDR1 is KGHSH and CDR2 LQKENI. The length of the CDR3 is 15 residues. Sequencing was performed on PBMCs, taken around atezolizumab (anti-PD-L1) treatment. The receptor was isolated from a man aged 55 to 69 with urothelial cancer. The chain uses TRBV18 and TRBJ2-7; a possible D gene is TRBD1 (5 bases). CDR3 in amino acids: CASSPLPGPSDEQYF. The CDR3 DNA follows: TGTGCCAGCTCACCGCTCCCAGGGCCCTCCGACGAGCAGTACTTC. Looking up the rest from reference TRBV18 and TRBJ2-7 gives the full variable domain: NAGVMQNPRHLVRRRGQEARLRCSPMKGHSHVYWYRQLPEEGLKFMVYLQKENIIDESGMPKERFSAEFPKEGPSILRIQQVVRGDSAAYFCASSPLPGPSDEQYFGPGTRLTVT.